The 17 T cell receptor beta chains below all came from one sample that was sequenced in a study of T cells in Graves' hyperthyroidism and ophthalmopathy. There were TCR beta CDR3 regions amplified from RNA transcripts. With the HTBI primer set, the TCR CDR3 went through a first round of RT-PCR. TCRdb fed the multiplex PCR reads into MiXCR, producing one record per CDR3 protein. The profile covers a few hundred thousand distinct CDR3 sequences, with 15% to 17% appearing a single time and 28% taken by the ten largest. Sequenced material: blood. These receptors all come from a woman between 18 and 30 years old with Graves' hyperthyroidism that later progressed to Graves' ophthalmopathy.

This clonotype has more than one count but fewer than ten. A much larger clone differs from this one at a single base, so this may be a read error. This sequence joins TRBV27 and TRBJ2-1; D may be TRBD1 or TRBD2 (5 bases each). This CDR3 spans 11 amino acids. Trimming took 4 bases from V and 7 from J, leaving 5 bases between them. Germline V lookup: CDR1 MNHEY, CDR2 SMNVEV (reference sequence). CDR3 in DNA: TGTGCCAGCAGTTGGGGGAATGAGCAGTTCTTC. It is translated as CASSWGNEQFF.

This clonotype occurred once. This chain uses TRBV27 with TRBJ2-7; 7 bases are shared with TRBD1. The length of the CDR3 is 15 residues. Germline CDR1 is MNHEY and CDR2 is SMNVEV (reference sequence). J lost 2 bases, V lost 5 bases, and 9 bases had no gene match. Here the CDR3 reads CASSQRGLLAYEQYF. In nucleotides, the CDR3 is TGTGCCAGCAGTCAAAGGGGGCTTCTGGCCTACGAGCAGTACTTC.

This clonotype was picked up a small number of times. CDR3 DNA sequence: TGTGCCAGCAGCTGGAGCGCAGGGGACTCCTATAATTCACCCCTCCACTTT. The encoded protein is CASSWSAGDSYNSPLHF. V usage is TRBV7-9 and J usage is TRBJ1-6, with a weak D call TRBD1 (6 bases). CDR1 and CDR2 from the germline V gene are SEHNR and FQNEAQ (reference sequence). Trimming shortened V by 4 bases and J by 0 bases, and 13 bases separated the two germline ends. The CDR3 spans 17 residues.

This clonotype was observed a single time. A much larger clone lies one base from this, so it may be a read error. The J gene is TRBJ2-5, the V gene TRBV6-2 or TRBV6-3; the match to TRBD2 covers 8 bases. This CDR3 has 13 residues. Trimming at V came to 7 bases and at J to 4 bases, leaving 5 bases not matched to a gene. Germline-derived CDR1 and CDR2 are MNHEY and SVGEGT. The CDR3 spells CASTRGGVETQYF. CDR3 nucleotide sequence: TGTGCCAGCACCCGGGGGGGGGTAGAGACCCAGTACTTC.

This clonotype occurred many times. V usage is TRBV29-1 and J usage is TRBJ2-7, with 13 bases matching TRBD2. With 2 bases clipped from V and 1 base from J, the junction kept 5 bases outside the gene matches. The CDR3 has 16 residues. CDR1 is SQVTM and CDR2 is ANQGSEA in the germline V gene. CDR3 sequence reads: CSVEWTSGRGSYEQYF. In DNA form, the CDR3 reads TGCAGCGTTGAATGGACTAGCGGGAGAGGATCCTACGAGCAGTACTTC.

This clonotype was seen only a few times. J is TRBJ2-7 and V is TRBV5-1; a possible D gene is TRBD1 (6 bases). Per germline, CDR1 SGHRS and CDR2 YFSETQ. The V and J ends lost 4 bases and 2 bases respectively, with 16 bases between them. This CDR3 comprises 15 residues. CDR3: CASSLTGHRTYEQYF. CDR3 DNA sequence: TGCGCCAGCAGCCTTACGGGACACCGAACCTACGAGCAGTACTTC.

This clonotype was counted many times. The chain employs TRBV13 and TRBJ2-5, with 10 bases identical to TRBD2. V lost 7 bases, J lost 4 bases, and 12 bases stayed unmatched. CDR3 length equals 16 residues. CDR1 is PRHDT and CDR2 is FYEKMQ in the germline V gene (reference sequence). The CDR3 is CASKIGPSGSSETQYF. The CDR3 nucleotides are TGTGCCAGCAAGATTGGTCCTAGCGGGAGCTCAGAGACCCAGTACTTC.

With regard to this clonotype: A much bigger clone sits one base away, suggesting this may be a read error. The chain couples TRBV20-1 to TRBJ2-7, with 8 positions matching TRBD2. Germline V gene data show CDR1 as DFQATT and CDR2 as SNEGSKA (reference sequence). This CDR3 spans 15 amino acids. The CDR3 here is CSANPREGDSYERYF. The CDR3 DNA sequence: TGCAGTGCCAACCCTCGGGAGGGGGACTCCTACGAGCGGTACTTC.

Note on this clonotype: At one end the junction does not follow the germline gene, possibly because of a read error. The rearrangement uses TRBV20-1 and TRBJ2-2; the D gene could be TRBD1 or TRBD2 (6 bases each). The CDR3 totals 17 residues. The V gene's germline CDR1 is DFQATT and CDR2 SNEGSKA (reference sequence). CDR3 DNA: TGCAGTGCAAGAGACAGGCGGGGAAACCCGAACACCGGGGAGCTGTTTTTT. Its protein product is CSARDRRGNPNTGELFF.

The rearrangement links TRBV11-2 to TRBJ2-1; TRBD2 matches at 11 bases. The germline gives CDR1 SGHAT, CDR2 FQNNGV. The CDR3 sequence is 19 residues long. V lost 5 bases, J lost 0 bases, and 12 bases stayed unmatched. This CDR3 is CASSPGGASGRISYNEQFF. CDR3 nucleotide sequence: TGTGCCAGCAGCCCTGGAGGGGCTAGCGGGAGGATCTCCTACAATGAGCAGTTCTTC.

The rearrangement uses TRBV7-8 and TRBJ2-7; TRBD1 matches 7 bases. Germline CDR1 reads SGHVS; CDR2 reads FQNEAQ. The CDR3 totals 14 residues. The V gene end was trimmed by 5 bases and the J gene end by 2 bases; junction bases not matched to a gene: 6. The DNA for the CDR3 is TGTGCCAGCAGCGTCGACAGGGACGCCTACGAGCAGTACTTC. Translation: CASSVDRDAYEQYF.

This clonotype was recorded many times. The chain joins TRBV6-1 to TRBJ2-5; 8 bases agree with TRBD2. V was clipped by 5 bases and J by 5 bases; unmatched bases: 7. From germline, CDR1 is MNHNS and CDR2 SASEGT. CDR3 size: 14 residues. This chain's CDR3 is CASSPPGGDETQYF. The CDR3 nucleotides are TGTGCCAGCAGTCCCCCCGGGGGGGACGAGACCCAGTACTTC.

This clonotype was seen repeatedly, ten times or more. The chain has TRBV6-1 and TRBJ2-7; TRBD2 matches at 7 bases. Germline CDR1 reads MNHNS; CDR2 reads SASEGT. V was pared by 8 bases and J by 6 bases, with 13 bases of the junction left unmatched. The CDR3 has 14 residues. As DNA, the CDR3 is TGTGCCAGCTCTCAGGGTAGCGGGTTTAGCGAGCAGTACTTC. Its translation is CASSQGSGFSEQYF.

This chain's CDR3 is CSASAREGLYEQYF. The CDR3 bases are TGCAGTGCTAGTGCCCGGGAGGGCCTCTACGAGCAGTACTTC. J is TRBJ2-7 and V is TRBV20-1, with TRBD2 matching over 8 bases. The CDR3 covers 14 residues. V was clipped by 3 bases and J by 3 bases; unmatched bases: 7. Germline CDR1 is DFQATT and CDR2 is SNEGSKA (reference sequence).

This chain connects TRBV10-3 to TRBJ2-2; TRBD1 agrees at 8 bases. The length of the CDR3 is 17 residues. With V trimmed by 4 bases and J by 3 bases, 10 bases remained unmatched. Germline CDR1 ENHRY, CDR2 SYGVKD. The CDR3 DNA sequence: TGTGCCATCAGTGGACAGGGGCATCCCTTGGACACCGGGGAGCTGTTTTTT. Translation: CAISGQGHPLDTGELFF.

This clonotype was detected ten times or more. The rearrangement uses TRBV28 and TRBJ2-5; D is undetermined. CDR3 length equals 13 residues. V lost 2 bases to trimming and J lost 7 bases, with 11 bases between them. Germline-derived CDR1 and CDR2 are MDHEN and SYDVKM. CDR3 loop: CASSLKGKVTQYF. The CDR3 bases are TGTGCCAGCAGTTTAAAGGGTAAAGTGACCCAGTACTTC.

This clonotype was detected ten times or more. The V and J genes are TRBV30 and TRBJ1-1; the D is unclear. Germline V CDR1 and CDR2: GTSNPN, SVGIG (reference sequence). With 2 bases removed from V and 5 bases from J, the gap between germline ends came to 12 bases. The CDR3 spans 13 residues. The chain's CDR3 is CAWSQTFGTEAFF. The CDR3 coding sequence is TGTGCCTGGAGTCAGACTTTTGGGACTGAAGCTTTCTTT.